Following are 16 T cell receptor beta chains from one sample sequenced in a study of OX40 agonist ivuxolimab in advanced cancers. Sequencing used immunoSEQ multiplex PCR; TCRdb keeps in-frame clones, though not all of them. The sample carries more than 55,000 clones, roughly 82% recorded once. Sequenced material: CD4+ or CD8+ T cells sorted from blood, taken in a trial of the OX40 agonist ivuxolimab. The receptors shown here come from an adult with an advanced solid tumor such as melanoma, head and neck, liver or kidney cancer.

V usage is TRBV5-4 and J usage is TRBJ2-7; D unresolved. Trimming pared 0 bases from V and 4 bases from J, leaving 14 bases between. This CDR3 contains 15 residues. CDR1 and CDR2 (germline): SGHNT, YYREEE (reference sequence). The CDR3 loop reads CASSLERKTTYEQYF. CDR3 coding DNA: TGTGCCAGCAGCTTGGAAAGAAAGACGACTTACGAGCAGTACTTC. The entire variable domain, with the rest obtained from reference TRBV5-4 and TRBJ2-7, is as follows: ETGVTQSPTHLIKTRGQQVTLRCSSQSGHNTVSWYQQALGQGPQFIFQYYREEENGRGNFPPRFSGLQFPNYSSELNVNALELDDSALYLCASSLERKTTYEQYFGPGTRLTVT.

The chain uses TRBV5-5 and TRBJ2-1; 11 bases map to TRBD2. The V gene end was trimmed by 0 bases and the J gene end by 9 bases; junction bases not matched to a gene: 8. The CDR3 runs to 16 residues. Germline lookup yields CDR1 SGHKS and CDR2 YYEKEE (reference sequence). Written as DNA, the CDR3 is TGTGCCAGCAGCTTGGGGAGTAGCGGGAGGGTTAGTGAGCAGTTCTTC. Encoded protein: CASSLGSSGRVSEQFF.

This chain uses TRBV7-9 with TRBJ1-2, with D hard to call. Deletions cut 5 bases from V and 7 bases from J, with 11 bases between. From germline, CDR1 is SEHNR and CDR2 FQNEAQ (reference sequence). The CDR3 contains 12 residues. In DNA, the CDR3 is TGTGCCAGCAGCCCGACGCGGGGTGGCTACACCTTC. Residues: CASSPTRGGYTF. Variable domain in full (rest from reference TRBV7-9 and TRBJ1-2): DTGVSQNPRHKITKRGQNVTFRCDPISEHNRLYWYRQTLGQGPEFLTYFQNEAQLEKSRLLSDRFSAERPKGSFSTLEIQRTEQGDSAMYLCASSPTRGGYTFGSGTRLTVV.

The chain recombines TRBV29-1 with TRBJ2-3; D may be TRBD1 or TRBD2 (6 bases each). The CDR3 contains 13 residues. Trimming stripped 7 bases from V and 5 bases from J, with 16 bases between. The germline V gene encodes CDR1 SQVTM and CDR2 ANQGSEA. The CDR3 is CSAPVGGGDTQYF. The CDR3 DNA reads as TGCAGCGCCCCCGTAGGGGGAGGAGATACGCAGTATTTT.

This sequence joins TRBV5-8 and TRBJ2-7, with D perhaps matching TRBD1 (6 bases). Germline CDR1 reads SGHTS; CDR2 reads YDEGEE. The V and J ends lost 0 bases and 4 bases respectively, with 11 bases between them. The CDR3 loop spans 14 amino acids. CDR3 protein: CASSLVGTNYEQYF. The CDR3 nucleotides are TGTGCCAGCAGCTTGGTTGGGACAAATTACGAGCAGTACTTC.

V is TRBV6-5 and J is TRBJ1-2; D gene unclear. Trimming shortened V by 10 bases and J by 3 bases, and 15 bases separated the two germline ends. This CDR3 spans 13 amino acids. In germline, CDR1 is MNHEY, CDR2 SVGAGI. The CDR3 DNA is TGTGCCACCAAGGCAGGTGACGACTATGGCTACACCTTC. Protein product: CATKAGDDYGYTF.

The V gene is TRBV4-1, the J gene TRBJ2-1; a possible D gene is TRBD2 (7 bases). Trimming left V 4 bases short and J 6 bases short, with 13 bases between. Germline CDR1 and CDR2: MGHRA and YSYEKL. The length of the CDR3 is 14 residues. In DNA form, the CDR3 reads TGCGCCAGCAGCCGGAGAGGGGGGGGCAATGAGCAGTTCTTC. Protein product: CASSRRGGGNEQFF.

The V call is TRBV19, the J call TRBJ1-1; 7 positions agree with TRBD1. The CDR3 is made up of 17 amino acids. The germline V gene encodes CDR1 LNHDA and CDR2 SQIVND (reference sequence). J gave up 1 base and V 4 bases, and 12 bases lay outside the gene matches. CDR3 in amino acids: CASSTRTRGRENTEAFF. CDR3 nucleotide sequence: TGTGCCAGTAGTACCCGTACGAGGGGGCGGGAGAACACTGAAGCTTTCTTT.

The rearrangement links TRBV7-2 to TRBJ1-1; D may be TRBD1 (6 bases). V was cut by 1 base and J by 4 bases, with 13 bases left in between. The CDR3 runs to 15 residues. CDR1 is SGHTA and CDR2 is FQGNSA in the germline V gene. This CDR3 is CASSLGRGGGTEAFF. DNA for the CDR3: TGTGCCAGCAGCTTAGGCAGGGGAGGCGGCACTGAAGCTTTCTTT.

The rearrangement links TRBV19 to TRBJ2-2; D may match TRBD1 or TRBD2 (7 bases each). CDR1 is LNHDA and CDR2 is SQIVND in the germline V gene (reference sequence). Trimming stripped 3 bases from V and 7 bases from J, with 15 bases between. The CDR3 length is 15 residues. In DNA form, the CDR3 reads TGTGCCAGTAGTATCAGAACAGGGGAGGGCGGGGAGCTGTTTTTT. It encodes CASSIRTGEGGELFF. Using reference TRBV19 and TRBJ2-2 for the parts outside the CDR3, the full variable domain is DGGITQSPKYLFRKEGQNVTLSCEQNLNHDAMYWYRQDPGQGLRLIYYSQIVNDFQKGDIAEGYSVSREKKESFPLTVTSAQKNPTAFYLCASSIRTGEGGELFFGEGSRLTVL.

The chain uses TRBV19 and TRBJ2-1, with 9 bases that match TRBD1. The CDR3 spans 18 residues. The trim removed 7 bases at V and 4 bases at J, leaving 17 bases unmatched. Per the germline V gene, CDR1 is LNHDA and CDR2 is SQIVND (reference sequence). The CDR3 nucleotides are TGTGCCAGTATGGGGGGACAGGGCGCTAGCTCTGGTTACAATGAGCAGTTCTTC. Translation gives CASMGGQGASSGYNEQFF.

The chain is built from TRBV5-1 and TRBJ1-1; D is ambiguous. Germline CDR1 is SGHRS and CDR2 is YFSETQ. The CDR3 loop spans 15 amino acids. V dropped 0 bases and J dropped 0 bases, with 9 bases sitting between them. The chain's CDR3 is CASSLGRVMNTEAFF. CDR3 coding DNA: TGCGCCAGCAGCTTGGGGCGGGTCATGAACACTGAAGCTTTCTTT.

CDR3 loop: CASSLRQGGETQYF. In DNA, the CDR3 is TGTGCCAGCAGCTTGCGTCAGGGAGGAGAGACCCAGTACTTC. The rearrangement links TRBV5-6 to TRBJ2-5; TRBD2 might be the D (6 bases). The CDR3 totals 14 residues. Trimming removed 1 base from V and 4 bases from J, with 11 bases in between. CDR1 and CDR2 from the germline V gene are SGHDT and YYEEEE.

The chain carries TRBV2 and TRBJ1-2; 7 nucleotides agree with TRBD1. Germline V gives CDR1 SNHLY, CDR2 FYNNEI. This CDR3 comprises 13 residues. The trim removed 7 bases at V and 2 bases at J, leaving 4 bases unmatched. CDR3 amino acids: CASTGQVNYGYTF. The CDR3 nucleotides are TGTGCCAGCACCGGACAGGTGAACTATGGCTACACCTTC.

As DNA, the CDR3 is TGCAGCGTTGGGATCGCCTCGAATCAGCCCCAGCATTTT. This sequence encodes CSVGIASNQPQHF. The chain couples TRBV29-1 to TRBJ1-5; D unresolved. The V gene lost 4 bases and the J gene lost 4 bases, with 11 bases spanning the gap. From germline, CDR1 is SQVTM and CDR2 ANQGSEA. The CDR3 covers 13 residues.

The chain employs TRBV7-2 and TRBJ2-4; TRBD2 matches at 8 bases. Losses at the gene ends were 4 bases for V and 0 bases for J; bases not matched to a gene: 14. Per the germline V gene, CDR1 is SGHTA and CDR2 is FQGNSA. This CDR3 region has 19 residues. CDR3 residues: CASSYPRGGEPLAKNIQYF. CDR3 nucleotides: TGTGCCAGCAGCTACCCCCGGGGGGGGGAGCCACTAGCCAAAAACATTCAGTACTTC.